One sample yielded the 6 T cell receptor beta chains listed below, sequenced in a study of cytomegalovirus exposure and HLA in healthy donors. PCR primers comprised 60 Vbeta and 13 Jbeta primers. The assay was immunoSEQ multiplex PCR, and TCRdb's table has in-frame clones only and misses some. The table shows some 78,000 clones, with 74% occurring only once. Source material: PBMCs. These receptors all come from a man aged 40-49 years in good health and CMV-seropositive.

This chain connects TRBV29-1 to TRBJ2-7; 7 bases line up with TRBD1. The CDR3 is 14 amino acids. V dropped 0 bases and J dropped 1; count of bases not matched to a gene: 3. CDR1 and CDR2 (germline): SQVTM, ANQGSEA. The CDR3 DNA sequence: TGCAGCGTTGAAGAGGACAGGCAGTCCTACGAGCAGTACTTC. Translation gives CSVEEDRQSYEQYF.

In the case of this clone: The junction and the germline gene differ at one end; a read error may be behind it. V usage is TRBV7-9 and J usage is TRBJ2-3, with 9 bases matching TRBD2. The CDR3 loop spans 16 amino acids. Per the germline V gene, CDR1 is SEHNR and CDR2 is FQNEAQ (reference sequence). The chain's CDR3 is CSSSFGSAGGLDTQYF. CDR3 coding DNA: TGTTCCAGCAGCTTCGGTTCCGCGGGGGGGCTAGATACGCAGTATTTT. The whole variable domain, filled in from reference TRBV7-9 and TRBJ2-3, reads DTGVSQNPRHKITKRGQNVTFRCDPISEHNRLYWYRQTLGQGPEFLTYFQNEAQLEKSRLLSDRFSAERPKGSFSTLEIQRTEQGDSAMYLCSSSFGSAGGLDTQYFGPGTRLTVL.

The chain recombines TRBV2 with TRBJ2-5, with TRBD2 matching 8 bases. Germline-derived CDR1 and CDR2 are SNHLY and FYNNEI. The CDR3 contains 14 residues. V shed 4 bases and J 5 bases; nucleotides not matched to a gene: 6. In DNA form, the CDR3 reads TGTGCCAGCAGTGCTTCGGGGGGGCGGGAGACCCAGTACTTC. This encodes CASSASGGRETQYF.

The V and J genes are TRBV28 and TRBJ2-3; 8 nucleotides align to TRBD1. This CDR3 has 17 amino acids. The trim removed 1 base at V and 2 bases at J, leaving 8 bases unmatched. CDR1 is MDHEN, CDR2 SYDVKM, per germline. The CDR3 sequence is CASSLSRQGTVTDTQYF. The CDR3 DNA sequence: TGTGCCAGCAGTTTATCTAGACAGGGGACAGTCACAGATACGCAGTATTTT.

The gene calls are TRBV4-3 and TRBJ1-6; 7 bases agree with TRBD1. The germline V gene has CDR1 LGHNA and CDR2 YSLEER. This CDR3 is 17 amino acids long. Losses at the gene ends were 3 bases for V and 4 bases for J; bases not matched to a gene: 9. The CDR3 nucleotides read TGCGCCAGCAGCCAGGCAGTACCAGGGGGTTATAATTCACCCCTCCACTTT. Translating it yields CASSQAVPGGYNSPLHF.

The CDR3 reads CSVARTSGNEQFF. The CDR3, as DNA: TGCAGCGTTGCTAGGACTAGCGGGAATGAGCAGTTCTTC. This chain uses TRBV29-1 with TRBJ2-1; TRBD2 matches at 11 bases. The V gene's germline CDR1 is SQVTM and CDR2 ANQGSEA. The CDR3 has 13 residues. After removal of 4 bases from V and 7 bases from J, the junction contained 3 bases not matched to a gene.